The 26 T cell receptor beta chains presented below share a single source sample, sequenced in a study of T-cell reconstitution after alpha-beta-depleted transplantation in children (dated by TCRdb to the mid-2010s). Library preparation employed PCR. The sequencer listed for this sample is Illumina HiSeq 2500. To normalize quantification of the TCRbeta repertoire, the TCR libraries were built with molecular barcoding that relied on unique molecular identifiers. TCRdb handled the public reads itself, with Q25 trimming in fastp and clone calling in MiXCR, and kept productive beta chains. One record per CDR3 amino acid sequence lists the most common genes and DNA. The sample profile shows 240,000 or so distinct CDR3 sequences; 12% of them were found once. Around 3% of the sample comes from the top ten. Sequences were derived from PBMCs from the stem cell graft donor, sampled from the stem cell graft. The receptors shown here come from a human donor who donated a stem cell graft to a child with acute lymphoblastic leukemia.

This clonotype was counted many times. The rearrangement uses TRBV20-1 and TRBJ1-1, with 10 positions matching TRBD1. The germline CDR1 and CDR2 sequences are DFQATT and SNEGSKA (reference sequence). The CDR3 is made up of 15 amino acids. V was clipped by 6 bases and J by 10 bases; unmatched bases: 17. The CDR3 here is CSARGQGSRSPGAFF. DNA for the CDR3: TGCAGTGCGCGGGGACAGGGGAGCCGGTCGCCGGGAGCTTTCTTT.

The table lists this clonotype with a count of one. A read error is possible here, since a much larger clone lies one base away. The CDR3 coding sequence is TGTGCCAGCAGTTACAGGGGACTAGCGGGGGCTATGTCGGGCGTTGAGCACTTCTTC. Translated, it gives CASSYRGLAGAMSGVEHFF. The chain has TRBV6-5 and TRBJ2-1; 14 bases map to TRBD2. Germline V gene data show CDR1 as MNHEY and CDR2 as SVGAGI. This CDR3 is 19 amino acids long.

This clonotype was detected many times. J is TRBJ2-7 and V is TRBV7-3; D assignment may be TRBD1 or TRBD2 (6 bases each). Germline CDR1 is SGHTA and CDR2 is FQGTGA. The CDR3 consists of 15 residues. The germline V and J ends were trimmed by 6 bases and 8 bases, with 23 bases remaining between them. CDR3 protein: CASSSGRGAGAKQYF. CDR3 DNA: TGTGCCAGCAGTTCCGGACGCGGGGCAGGGGCCAAGCAGTACTTC.

This clonotype occurred a few times. The chain has TRBV11-2 and TRBJ2-1; TRBD2 matches 8 bases. This CDR3 contains 18 residues. Germline V lookup: CDR1 SGHAT, CDR2 FQNNGV. V was pared by 4 bases and J by 5 bases, with 16 bases of the junction left unmatched. The CDR3 is CASSSPSNPSGPDNEQFF. CDR3 DNA: TGTGCCAGCAGCTCACCATCAAATCCTAGCGGGCCGGACAATGAGCAGTTCTTC. The full variable domain, its missing parts supplied by reference TRBV11-2 and TRBJ2-1, is EAGVAQSPRYKIIEKRQSVAFWCNPISGHATLYWYQQILGQGPKLLIQFQNNGVVDDSQLPKDRFSAERLKGVDSTLKIQPAKLEDSAVYLCASSSPSNPSGPDNEQFFGPGTRLTVL.

This rearrangement joins TRBV30 to TRBJ1-6, with D maybe TRBD1 (6 bases). The CDR3 runs 14 residues. The V and J ends lost 5 bases and 7 bases respectively, with 15 bases between them. CDR1 and CDR2 (germline): GTSNPN, SVGIG (reference sequence). The CDR3 DNA is TGTGCCTGGGGAGAGGGCAGGGGAAATTCACCCCTCCACTTT. Protein product: CAWGEGRGNSPLHF.

In its sample, this clonotype was seen many times. This chain joins TRBV20-1 and TRBJ2-3; the D is unclear. Deletions cut 7 bases from V and 4 bases from J, with 18 bases between. CDR3 length: 14 amino acids. Germline V gives CDR1 DFQATT, CDR2 SNEGSKA (reference sequence). The CDR3 protein is CSVSRLRIADTQYF. The CDR3, as DNA: TGCAGTGTTTCACGATTGCGGATTGCAGATACGCAGTATTTT.

This clonotype showed up just a few times. The gene calls are TRBV29-1 and TRBJ2-7; no clear D gene. CDR3 length equals 12 residues. V was clipped by 7 bases and J by 2 bases, with 12 bases between them. CDR1 is SQVTM, CDR2 ANQGSEA, per germline. The CDR3 sequence is CSATDVTYEQYF. The CDR3, as DNA: TGCAGCGCCACGGACGTAACCTACGAGCAGTACTTC.

This clonotype was detected ten times or more. The chain links TRBV5-1 to TRBJ2-1; 8 bases are shared with TRBD2. This CDR3 contains 16 residues. CDR1 is SGHRS and CDR2 is YFSETQ in the germline V gene. Unmatched junction bases numbered 7, after V lost 2 bases and J lost 3 bases. The CDR3 region is CASSFLVGTSYNEQFF. CDR3 in DNA: TGCGCCAGCAGCTTCCTGGTGGGGACTAGCTACAATGAGCAGTTCTTC.

This clonotype appeared many times. V gene TRBV4-3 combines with J gene TRBJ2-1; D is unclear. This CDR3 spans 16 amino acids. Per the germline V gene, CDR1 is LGHNA and CDR2 is YSLEER. V lost 0 bases and J 3 bases, leaving 12 bases between the germline ends. The CDR3: CASSQDPTRDYNEQFF. DNA for the CDR3: TGCGCCAGCAGCCAAGATCCCACCCGAGACTACAATGAGCAGTTCTTC.

This clonotype occurred many times. This chain links TRBV5-4 with TRBJ2-5; 11 bases agree with TRBD2. The CDR3 has 15 amino acids. V dropped 3 bases and J dropped 5; count of bases not matched to a gene: 6. Germline assignment: CDR1 SGHNT and CDR2 YYREEE (reference sequence). The CDR3 sequence is CASSSGLAAPETQYF. The CDR3 DNA sequence: TGTGCCAGCAGCTCGGGACTAGCGGCCCCTGAGACCCAGTACTTC. The full variable domain, with the rest looked up from reference TRBV5-4 and TRBJ2-5, is ETGVTQSPTHLIKTRGQQVTLRCSSQSGHNTVSWYQQALGQGPQFIFQYYREEENGRGNFPPRFSGLQFPNYSSELNVNALELDDSALYLCASSSGLAAPETQYFGPGTRLLVL.

This clonotype was seen ten or more times. V gene TRBV5-1 combines with J gene TRBJ1-1, with D perhaps matching TRBD1 (5 bases). Trimming took 2 bases from V and 5 from J, leaving 13 bases between them. The CDR3 is 14 amino acids. Germline CDR1 reads SGHRS; CDR2 reads YFSETQ. CDR3 residues: CASSFLRGQTEAFF. CDR3 nucleotides: TGCGCCAGCAGCTTTTTGAGGGGTCAGACTGAAGCTTTCTTT.

On this clonotype: A much bigger clone sits one base away, suggesting this may be a read error. The chain links TRBV27 to TRBJ2-7; D might be TRBD1 (6 bases). Trimming took 6 bases from V and 3 from J, leaving 12 bases between them. This CDR3 has 13 amino acids. CDR1 is MNHEY and CDR2 is SMNVEV in the germline V gene (reference sequence). The CDR3 loop is CASSPGVLYEQYF. In nucleotides, the CDR3 is TGTGCCAGCAGCCCAGGGGTCCTCTACGAGCAGTACTTC.

The chain combines TRBV5-6 with TRBJ2-1; D remains ambiguous. V was clipped by 0 bases and J by 2 bases, with 9 bases between them. The CDR3 has 15 residues. Germline CDR1 reads SGHDT; CDR2 reads YYEEEE. CDR3 nucleotides: TGTGCCAGCAGCTTGGGGGTTGGGCCCTACAATGAGCAGTTCTTC. Amino acids: CASSLGVGPYNEQFF.

The genes are TRBV20-1 and TRBJ2-5; D might be TRBD2 (6 bases). Germline V gene sequence: CDR1 DFQATT, CDR2 SNEGSKA (reference sequence). V was shortened by 4 bases and J by 0 bases, with 12 bases between the two germline ends. CDR3 length: 14 amino acids. CDR3 sequence reads: CSAKTSGYQETQYF. The CDR3 region has the DNA TGCAGTGCTAAGACTAGTGGGTACCAAGAGACCCAGTACTTC.

This clonotype came up many times. V usage is TRBV14 and J usage is TRBJ2-7, with D perhaps matching TRBD1 (5 bases). Trimming took off 1 base at V and 2 bases at J, with 12 bases between the two ends. Germline CDR1 is SGHDN and CDR2 is FVKESK. The CDR3 contains 15 residues. The DNA of the CDR3 is TGTGCCAGCAGCCAAGGAGCTAAGGGGACCTACGAGCAGTACTTC. It encodes CASSQGAKGTYEQYF.

This clonotype was observed many times. The chain employs TRBV20-1 and TRBJ1-2, with D possibly TRBD1 on 5 matching bases. The ends were cut back, 5 bases at V and 6 bases at J, with 19 bases in the middle. Germline CDR1 DFQATT, CDR2 SNEGSKA (reference sequence). There are 14 residues in the CDR3. CDR3 sequence reads: CSAPDRGQQDGYTF. The CDR3 coding sequence is TGCAGTGCTCCTGATAGGGGCCAGCAAGATGGCTACACCTTC.

This clonotype was counted once. A much larger clone lies one base from this, so it may be a read error. The chain joins TRBV7-2 to TRBJ2-7, with 8 bases matching TRBD2. The V gene end was trimmed by 1 base and the J gene end by 9 bases; junction bases not matched to a gene: 8. Germline CDR1 SGHTA, CDR2 FQGNSA. The CDR3 is 14 amino acids. The CDR3 DNA is TGTGCCAGCAGCTTAGACGGGGGGGCGCACGCGCAGTACTTC. Protein: CASSLDGGAHAQYF.

This clonotype was detected many times. The CDR3 sequence is CASSLPYQVQYF. CDR3 DNA: TGTGCCAGCAGTTTACCCTATCAAGTGCAGTACTTC. The chain is built from TRBV27 and TRBJ2-7; no reliable D call. The V end was cut by 2 bases, the J end by 9 bases, with 11 bases between. Germline V gives CDR1 MNHEY, CDR2 SMNVEV (reference sequence). CDR3 length: 12 residues.

In this sample, this clonotype turned up many times. The gene calls are TRBV5-5 and TRBJ2-1, with no clear D. The CDR3 sequence is 15 residues long. Germline CDR1 is SGHKS and CDR2 is YYEKEE (reference sequence). Deletions cut 0 bases from V and 4 bases from J, with 11 bases between. In DNA form, the CDR3 reads TGTGCCAGCAGCTTGGAGCTAGGAGAGTACAATGAGCAGTTCTTC. Protein product: CASSLELGEYNEQFF.

V is TRBV7-2 and J is TRBJ1-6; D remains unclear. CDR3 size: 12 residues. Germline lookup yields CDR1 SGHTA and CDR2 FQGNSA. The V gene lost 5 bases and the J gene lost 8 bases, with 7 bases spanning the gap. The CDR3 protein is CASSPIYSPLHF. In DNA form, the CDR3 reads TGTGCCAGCAGCCCAATTTATTCACCCCTCCACTTT.

V gene TRBV7-2 combines with J gene TRBJ2-7; D is undetermined. Germline V gene lookup returns CDR1 SGHTA and CDR2 FQGNSA. The CDR3 runs to 15 residues. The V and J ends lost 2 bases and 1 base respectively, with 12 bases between them. The CDR3: CASSLIGGTSYEQYF. The CDR3 region has the DNA TGTGCCAGCAGCTTAATCGGCGGAACTTCCTACGAGCAGTACTTC.

This clonotype has ten or more counts. This CDR3 reads CASTVSGTSTGELFF. DNA of the CDR3: TGTGCCAGCACCGTATCCGGGACCTCCACCGGGGAGCTGTTTTTT. The V call is TRBV28, the J call TRBJ2-2, with D perhaps given as TRBD1 or TRBD2 (5 bases each). Germline V gene sequence: CDR1 MDHEN, CDR2 SYDVKM. The CDR3 covers 15 residues. V dropped 7 bases and J dropped 4 bases, with 16 bases sitting between them.

In this sample, this clonotype turned up many times. The rearrangement joins TRBV12-3 or TRBV12-4 to TRBJ2-1; possible D gene TRBD2, 5 bases. The CDR3 extends over 14 amino acids. The germline V and J ends were trimmed by 6 bases and 5 bases, with 14 bases remaining between them. CDR3 in DNA: TGTGCCAGCAGCCTTTTAACTAGACACAATGAGCAGTTCTTC. Translated, it gives CASSLLTRHNEQFF.

This clonotype was seen at least ten times. The rearrangement joins TRBV10-3 to TRBJ2-3; 11 nucleotides align to TRBD2. The CDR3 consists of 15 residues. Germline CDR1 reads ENHRY; CDR2 reads SYGVKD. J gave up 2 bases and V 11 bases, and 9 bases lay outside the gene matches. The CDR3 is CAVQPGLADTDTQYF. In DNA, the CDR3 is TGTGCCGTCCAGCCGGGACTAGCGGACACAGATACGCAGTATTTT.

This clonotype occurred many times. Mismatch with germline at one junction end may stem from a read error. V usage is TRBV7-7 and J usage is TRBJ1-4; maybe TRBD1 (5 bases). The CDR3 sequence is 13 residues long. CDR1 is SSHAT and CDR2 is FNYEAQ in the germline V gene (reference sequence). CDR3 DNA sequence: TGTGCTAGCAGCTTAGGGGCAAATGAAAAACTGTTTTTT. Amino acids: CASSLGANEKLFF. The entire variable domain, with the rest obtained from reference TRBV7-7 and TRBJ1-4, is as follows: GAGVSQSPRYKVTKRGQDVTLRCDPISSHATLYWYQQALGQGPEFLTYFNYEAQPDKSGLPSDRFSAERPEGSISTLTIQRTEQRDSAMYRCASSLGANEKLFFGSGTQLSVL.

This clonotype came up many times. This chain links TRBV12-3 or TRBV12-4 with TRBJ1-1; D unresolved. This CDR3 comprises 14 residues. The V and J ends lost 2 bases and 5 bases respectively, with 12 bases between them. The CDR3 bases are TGTGCCAGCAGTTTAAAGGGAAAAGGGACTGAAGCTTTCTTT. Translated, it gives CASSLKGKGTEAFF.